This note documents a single T cell receptor beta chain sequence. Its antigen is undetermined. Repertoires were generated with immunoSEQ multiplex PCR, while TCRdb's copy carries only in-frame clones and drops some. Among about 30,000 clones listed, roughly 94% were seen once. The sample comes from a study of lymphopenia after photon versus proton radiotherapy. General study results and limits: Oligoclonal CD8+ Temra expansion after nadir drove photon patients' diversity drop. Photon-treated patients lost naive T cells and TCR diversity; proton-treated stayed stable.

V lost 5 bases, J lost 5 bases, and 9 bases lay in between. This CDR3 is built from 12 residues. Germline-derived CDR1 and CDR2 are LNHDA and SQIVND (reference sequence). The sample consisted of peripheral blood, taken from a patient treated with photon-based radiotherapy. J is TRBJ1-1 and V is TRBV19; D unclear. This receptor was taken from a woman in her forties or fifties with cholangiocarcinoma. This chain's CDR3 is CASSVGGTEAFF. The CDR3 nucleotides read TGTGCCAGTAGTGTTGGAGGGACTGAAGCTTTCTTT.